The clone carrying this TCR beta chain was recorded a few times. The entry originates in a study of T cells in Graves' hyperthyroidism and ophthalmopathy. Amplified TCR beta CDR3 regions derived from RNA transcripts. HTBI primers were the set used in a first-round RT-PCR of the TCR CDR3. One entry per CDR3 protein, called by TCRdb with MiXCR from the multiplex PCR reads. The table has hundreds of thousands of distinct CDR3 sequences, 20% to 25% seen once. The V and J ends lost 3 bases and 4 bases respectively, with 7 bases between them. CDR3 size: 13 residues. Germline values: CDR1 SGHVS, CDR2 FQNEAQ. This chain links TRBV7-8 with TRBJ1-3, with D hard to call. The sequencing input was blood. The TCR comes from a woman in her 70s with Graves' ophthalmopathy. The chain's CDR3 is CASSFYMGNTIYF. The CDR3 DNA reads TGTGCCAGCAGCTTCTATATGGGAAACACCATATATTTT. Looking up the rest from reference TRBV7-8 and TRBJ1-3 gives the full variable domain: GAGVSQSPRYKVAKRGQDVALRCDPISGHVSLFWYQQALGQGPEFLTYFQNEAQLDKSGLPSDRFFAERPEGSVSTLKIQRTQQEDSAVYLCASSFYMGNTIYFGEGSWLTVV.